The rows below give T cell receptor beta chains drawn from one sample of a study of molecular identifiers for immune sequencing clone quantification. TCRdb re-analysed the PCR reads in MiXCR, keeping a single row per CDR3 protein. The top ten clones hold about 0.85% of a sample with roughly 93,000 distinct CDR3 sequences, under 20% of them seen once. What was sequenced was naive CD8+ T cells from blood, with Jurkat cell RNA spiked in. The receptors derive from a human donor in good health. Some libraries in this study had Jurkat cell RNA spiked in. CDR3s include the opening cysteine and the closing phenylalanine or tryptophan. A D gene is named only where the DNA matches it firmly. Rows give clone size only sometimes, using once, few, many, or a class for an expanded clone.

d_gene,j_gene,abundance,v_gene,CDR3nt,CDR3aa
TRBD2,TRBJ2-1,NA,TRBV7-9,TGTGCCAGCAGCCAGAGCGGGGGCCCCTCCTACAATGAGCAGTTCTTC,CASSQSGGPSYNEQFF
TRBD1,TRBJ2-1,many,TRBV29-1,TGCAGCGCCTATGGGACAGCCGGCCTCACCTACAATGAGCAGTTCTTC,CSAYGTAGLTYNEQFF
TRBD2,TRBJ2-3,many,TRBV9,TGTGCCAGCAGCGTTAGCGGGGGGGCCGGGGCAGATACGCAGTATTTT,CASSVSGGAGADTQYF
NA,TRBJ2-7,many,TRBV20-1,TGCAGTGCTAGAGATGAGGGGCACGAGCAGTACTTC,CSARDEGHEQYF
NA,TRBJ2-2,many,TRBV20-1,TGCAGTGCTAGAGAGTTGGCGAACACCGGGGAGCTGTTTTTT,CSARELANTGELFF
NA,TRBJ1-1,many,TRBV13,TGTGCCAGCAGCCCCCTCTTGGGCACTGAAGCTTTCTTT,CASSPLLGTEAFF
NA,TRBJ2-7,NA,TRBV29-1,TGCAGCGTTGTTACCTTGGGGGAGCAGTACTTC,CSVVTLGEQYF
NA,TRBJ1-1,many,TRBV7-6,TGTGCCAGCAGCTCAGAGGGGCTGAACACTGAAGCTTTCTTT,CASSSEGLNTEAFF
NA,TRBJ2-1,many,TRBV11-2,TGTGCCAGCAGCTTAGGACTTGACAATGAGCAGTTCTTC,CASSLGLDNEQFF
NA,TRBJ2-7,many,TRBV6-2/TRBV6-3,TGTGCCACCACGGTGGGATACGAGCAGTACTTC,CATTVGYEQYF
NA,TRBJ1-5,many,TRBV20-1,TGCAGTGCTAGAGCACAGGACTGGGATCAGCCCCAGCATTTT,CSARAQDWDQPQHF
NA,TRBJ1-5,NA,TRBV6-2/TRBV6-3,TGCGCCTGCAGTTACAACCCGGACAAGAACGCATATAGCAATCAGCCCCAGCATTTT,CACSYNPDKNAYSNQPQHF
TRBD2,TRBJ2-1,many,TRBV20-1,TGCAGTGCTAGAGATCTGGGACTAGCGGTTTACAATGAGCAGTTCTTC,CSARDLGLAVYNEQFF
NA,TRBJ1-1,many,TRBV7-9,TGTGCCAGTAATAAAGGGACGGATAAACCGGTGAACACTGAAGCTTTCTTT,CASNKGTDKPVNTEAFF
TRBD1,TRBJ1-5,many,TRBV19,TGTGCCAGTAAGGGGATTCGACAGGGGGCGAATCAGCCCCAGCATTTT,CASKGIRQGANQPQHF
NA,TRBJ1-1,once,TRBV6-5,TGTGCCAGCAGCCTCACCCCTTATGATGCCATCACAGCAGACGCTGAAGCTTTCTTT,CASSLTPYDAITADAEAFF
NA,TRBJ1-4,many,TRBV7-8,TGTGCCAGCAGCCTTCCGGGGTCCGGGTATGAAAAACTGTTTTTT,CASSLPGSGYEKLFF
NA,TRBJ2-2,few,TRBV7-9,TGTGCCAGCAGTCAGTCGGCGGACACCGGGGAGCTGTTTTTT,CASSQSADTGELFF
NA,TRBJ2-6,many,TRBV19,TGTGCCAGTAGTATAGTGGACACTTCTGGGGCCAACGTCCTGACTTTC,CASSIVDTSGANVLTF
NA,TRBJ2-1,many,TRBV6-5,TGTGCCAGCAGTTACTCGTCGGGGAATGAGCAGTTCTTC,CASSYSSGNEQFF
NA,TRBJ2-1,many,TRBV11-3,TGTGCCAGCAGCTTAGGCCTAGCCTATGAGCAGTTCTTC,CASSLGLAYEQFF
TRBD1,TRBJ1-1,many,TRBV28,TGTGCCAGCAGTTTAGTAGTAGGGACAGGGGCCTTCCTGAACACTGAAGCTTTCTTT,CASSLVVGTGAFLNTEAFF
TRBD1,TRBJ1-1,NA,TRBV11-2,TGTGCCAGCAGCTTAGGTTCTTGGGGACAGGGTTTGAACACTGAAGCTTTCTTT,CASSLGSWGQGLNTEAFF
TRBD2,TRBJ2-5,many,TRBV4-1,TGCGCCAGCAGCCAAGATAGGACTAGCGGGGGGCCCCTTTACTTC,CASSQDRTSGGPLYF